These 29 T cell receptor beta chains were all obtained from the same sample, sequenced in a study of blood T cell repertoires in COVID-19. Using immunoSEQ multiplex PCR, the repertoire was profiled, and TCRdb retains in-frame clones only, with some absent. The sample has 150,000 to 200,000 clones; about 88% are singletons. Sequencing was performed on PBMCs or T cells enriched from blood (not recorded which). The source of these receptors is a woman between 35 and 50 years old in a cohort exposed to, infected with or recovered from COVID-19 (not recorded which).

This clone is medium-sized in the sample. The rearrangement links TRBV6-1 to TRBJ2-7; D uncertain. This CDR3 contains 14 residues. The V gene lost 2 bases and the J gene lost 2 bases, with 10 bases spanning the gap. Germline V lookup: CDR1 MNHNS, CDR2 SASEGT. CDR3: CASSEQKLAYEQYF. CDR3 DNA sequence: TGTGCCAGCAGTGAACAGAAGCTAGCCTACGAGCAGTACTTC.

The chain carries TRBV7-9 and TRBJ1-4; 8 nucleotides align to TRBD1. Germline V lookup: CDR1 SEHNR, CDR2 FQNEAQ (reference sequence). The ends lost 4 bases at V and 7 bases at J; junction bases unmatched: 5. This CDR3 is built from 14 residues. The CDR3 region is CASSSGTGGEKLFF. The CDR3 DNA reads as TGTGCCAGCAGCTCCGGGACAGGAGGTGAAAAACTGTTTTTT.

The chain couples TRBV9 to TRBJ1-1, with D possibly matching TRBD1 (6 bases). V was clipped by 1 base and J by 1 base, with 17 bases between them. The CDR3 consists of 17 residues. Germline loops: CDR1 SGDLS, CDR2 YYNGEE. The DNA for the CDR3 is TGTGCCAGCAGCGTACTGTCGACAGGAGCAAGGAACACTGAAGCTTTCTTT. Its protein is CASSVLSTGARNTEAFF.

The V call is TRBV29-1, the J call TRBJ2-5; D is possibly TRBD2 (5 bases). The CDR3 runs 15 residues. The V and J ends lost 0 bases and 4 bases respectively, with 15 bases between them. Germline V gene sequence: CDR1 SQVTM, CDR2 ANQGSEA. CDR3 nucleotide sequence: TGCAGCGTTGAAGACCAGGCGGGTTACGGAGAGACCCAGTACTTC. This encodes CSVEDQAGYGETQYF.

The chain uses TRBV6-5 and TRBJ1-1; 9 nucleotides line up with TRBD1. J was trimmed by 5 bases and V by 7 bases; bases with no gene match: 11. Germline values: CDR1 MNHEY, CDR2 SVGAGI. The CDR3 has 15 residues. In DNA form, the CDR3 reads TGTGCCAGCACTTTTTCCGGGACAGGGAGGACTGAAGCTTTCTTT. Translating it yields CASTFSGTGRTEAFF.

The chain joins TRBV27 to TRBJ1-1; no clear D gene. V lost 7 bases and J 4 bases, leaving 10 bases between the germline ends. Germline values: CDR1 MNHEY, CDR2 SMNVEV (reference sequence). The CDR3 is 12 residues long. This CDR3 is CASISGSTEAFF. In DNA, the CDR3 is TGTGCCAGCATTTCTGGGAGCACTGAAGCTTTCTTT.

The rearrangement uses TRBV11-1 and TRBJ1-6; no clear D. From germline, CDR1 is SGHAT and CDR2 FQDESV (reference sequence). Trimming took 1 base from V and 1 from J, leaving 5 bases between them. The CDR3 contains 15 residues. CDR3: CASSLGGSYNSPLHF. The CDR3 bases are TGTGCCAGCAGCTTAGGCGGTTCCTATAATTCACCCCTCCACTTT. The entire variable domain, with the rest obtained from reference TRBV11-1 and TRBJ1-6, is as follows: EAEVAQSPRYKITEKSQAVAFWCDPISGHATLYWYRQILGQGPELLVQFQDESVVDDSQLPKDRFSAERLKGVDSTLKIQPAELGDSAMYLCASSLGGSYNSPLHFGNGTRLTVT.

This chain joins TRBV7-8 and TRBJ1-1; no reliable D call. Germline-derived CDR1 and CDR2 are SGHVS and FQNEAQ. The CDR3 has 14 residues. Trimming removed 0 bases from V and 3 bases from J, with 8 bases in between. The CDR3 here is CASSLAEEYTEAFF. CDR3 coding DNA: TGTGCCAGCAGCTTAGCTGAGGAGTACACTGAAGCTTTCTTT. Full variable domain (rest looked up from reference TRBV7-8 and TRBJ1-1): GAGVSQSPRYKVAKRGQDVALRCDPISGHVSLFWYQQALGQGPEFLTYFQNEAQLDKSGLPSDRFFAERPEGSVSTLKIQRTQQEDSAVYLCASSLAEEYTEAFFGQGTRLTVV.

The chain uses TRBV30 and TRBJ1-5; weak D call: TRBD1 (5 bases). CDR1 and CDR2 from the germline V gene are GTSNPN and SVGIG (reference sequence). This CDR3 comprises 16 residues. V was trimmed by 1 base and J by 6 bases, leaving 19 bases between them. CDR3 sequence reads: CAWSASDGGSGQPQHF. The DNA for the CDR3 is TGTGCCTGGAGTGCCTCGGACGGGGGTAGTGGTCAGCCCCAGCATTTT. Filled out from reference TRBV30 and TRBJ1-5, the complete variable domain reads SQTIHQWPATLVQPVGSPLSLECTVEGTSNPNLYWYRQAAGRGLQLLFYSVGIGQISSEVPQNLSASRPQDRQFILSSKKLLLSDSGFYLCAWSASDGGSGQPQHFGDGTRLSIL.

This CDR3 is CASSFRFYNPQYF. The CDR3 DNA follows: TGTGCCAGCAGCTTCAGGTTCTATAATCCGCAGTATTTT. V gene TRBV5-8 combines with J gene TRBJ2-3; D is ambiguous. This CDR3 spans 13 amino acids. V lost 2 bases and J 10 bases, leaving 14 bases between the germline ends. CDR1 and CDR2 from the germline V gene are SGHTS and YDEGEE.

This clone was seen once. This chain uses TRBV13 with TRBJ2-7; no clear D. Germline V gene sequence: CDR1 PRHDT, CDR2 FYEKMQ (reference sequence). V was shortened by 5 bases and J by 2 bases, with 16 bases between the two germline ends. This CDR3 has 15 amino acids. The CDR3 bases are TGTGCCAGCAGCCCCCGTGGCTCCTCCACCTACGAGCAGTACTTC. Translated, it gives CASSPRGSSTYEQYF. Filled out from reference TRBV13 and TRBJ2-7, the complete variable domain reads AAGVIQSPRHLIKEKRETATLKCYPIPRHDTVYWYQQGPGQDPQFLISFYEKMQSDKGSIPDRFSAQQFSDYHSELNMSSLELGDSALYFCASSPRGSSTYEQYFGPGTRLTVT.

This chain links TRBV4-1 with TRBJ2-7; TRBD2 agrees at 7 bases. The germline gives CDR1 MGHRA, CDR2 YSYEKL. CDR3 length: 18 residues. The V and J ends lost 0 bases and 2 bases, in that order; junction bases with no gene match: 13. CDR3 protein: CASSQDARLGGETYEQYF. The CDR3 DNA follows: TGCGCCAGCAGCCAAGACGCCCGCCTGGGAGGGGAGACCTACGAGCAGTACTTC.

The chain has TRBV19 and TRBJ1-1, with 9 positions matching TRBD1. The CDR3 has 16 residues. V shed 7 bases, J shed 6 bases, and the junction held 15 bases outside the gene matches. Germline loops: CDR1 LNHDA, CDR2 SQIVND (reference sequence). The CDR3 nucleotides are TGTGCCAGTAAAATTACCCCCGGGACAGGGACTTCTGAAGCTTTCTTT. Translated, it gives CASKITPGTGTSEAFF. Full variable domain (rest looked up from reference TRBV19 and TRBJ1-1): DGGITQSPKYLFRKEGQNVTLSCEQNLNHDAMYWYRQDPGQGLRLIYYSQIVNDFQKGDIAEGYSVSREKKESFPLTVTSAQKNPTAFYLCASKITPGTGTSEAFFGQGTRLTVV.

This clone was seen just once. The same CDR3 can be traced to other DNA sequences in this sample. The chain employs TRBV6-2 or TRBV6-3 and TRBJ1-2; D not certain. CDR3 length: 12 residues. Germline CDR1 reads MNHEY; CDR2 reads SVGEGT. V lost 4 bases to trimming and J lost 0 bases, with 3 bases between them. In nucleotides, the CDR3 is TGTGCCAGCAGTTTATCTAACTATGGCTACACCTTC. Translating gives CASSLSNYGYTF.

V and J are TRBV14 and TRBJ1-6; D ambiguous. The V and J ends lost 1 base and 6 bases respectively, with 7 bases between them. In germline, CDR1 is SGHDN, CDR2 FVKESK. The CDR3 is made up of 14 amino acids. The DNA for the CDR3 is TGTGCCAGCAGCCAAGGAGGTCGTAATTCACCCCTCCACTTT. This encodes CASSQGGRNSPLHF.

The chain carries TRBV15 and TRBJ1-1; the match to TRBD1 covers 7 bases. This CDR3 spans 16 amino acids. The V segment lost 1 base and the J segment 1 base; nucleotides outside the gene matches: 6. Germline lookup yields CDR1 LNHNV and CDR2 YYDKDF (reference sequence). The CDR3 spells CATSRVDYRGNTEAFF. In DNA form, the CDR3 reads TGTGCCACCAGCAGAGTTGATTACAGGGGGAACACTGAAGCTTTCTTT.

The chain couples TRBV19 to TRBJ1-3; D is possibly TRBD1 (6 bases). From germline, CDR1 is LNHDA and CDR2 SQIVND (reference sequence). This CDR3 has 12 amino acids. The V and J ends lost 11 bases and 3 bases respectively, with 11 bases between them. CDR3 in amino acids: CAEPGDGNTIYF. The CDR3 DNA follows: TGTGCCGAACCAGGGGATGGAAACACCATATATTTT. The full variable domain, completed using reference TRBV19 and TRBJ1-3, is DGGITQSPKYLFRKEGQNVTLSCEQNLNHDAMYWYRQDPGQGLRLIYYSQIVNDFQKGDIAEGYSVSREKKESFPLTVTSAQKNPTAFYLCAEPGDGNTIYFGEGSWLTVV.

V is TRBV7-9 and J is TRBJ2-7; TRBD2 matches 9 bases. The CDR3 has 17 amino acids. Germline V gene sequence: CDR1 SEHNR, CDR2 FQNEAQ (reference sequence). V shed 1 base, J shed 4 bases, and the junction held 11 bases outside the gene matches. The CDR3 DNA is TGTGCCAGCAGCTTAGGGGCTAGCGGGAACCCTTTATACGAGCAGTACTTC. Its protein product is CASSLGASGNPLYEQYF. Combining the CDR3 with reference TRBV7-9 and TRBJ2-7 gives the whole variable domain DTGVSQNPRHKITKRGQNVTFRCDPISEHNRLYWYRQTLGQGPEFLTYFQNEAQLEKSRLLSDRFSAERPKGSFSTLEIQRTEQGDSAMYLCASSLGASGNPLYEQYFGPGTRLTVT.

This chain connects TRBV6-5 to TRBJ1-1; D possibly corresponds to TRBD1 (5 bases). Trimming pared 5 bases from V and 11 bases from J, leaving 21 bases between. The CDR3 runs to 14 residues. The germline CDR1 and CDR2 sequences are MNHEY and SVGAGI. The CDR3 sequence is CASSQGPKGLQAFF. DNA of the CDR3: TGTGCCAGCAGTCAGGGCCCGAAAGGTCTTCAGGCTTTCTTT.

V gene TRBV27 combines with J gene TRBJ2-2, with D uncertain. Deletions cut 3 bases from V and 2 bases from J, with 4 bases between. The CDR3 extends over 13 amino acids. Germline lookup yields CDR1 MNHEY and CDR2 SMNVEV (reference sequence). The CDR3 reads CASSLANTGELFF. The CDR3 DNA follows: TGTGCCAGCAGTTTGGCCAACACCGGGGAGCTGTTTTTT.

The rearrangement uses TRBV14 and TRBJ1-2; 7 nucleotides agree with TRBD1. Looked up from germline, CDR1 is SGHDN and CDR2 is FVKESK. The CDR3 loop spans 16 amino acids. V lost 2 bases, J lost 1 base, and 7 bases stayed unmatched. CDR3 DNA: TGTGCCAGCAGCCAATTTGTCAGGGGGAGTAACTATGGCTACACCTTC. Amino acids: CASSQFVRGSNYGYTF.

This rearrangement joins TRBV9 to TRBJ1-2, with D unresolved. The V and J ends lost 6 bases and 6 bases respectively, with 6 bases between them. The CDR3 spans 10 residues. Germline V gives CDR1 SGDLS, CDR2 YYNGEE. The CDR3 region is CASKGDGYTF. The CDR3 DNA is TGTGCCAGCAAGGGAGATGGCTACACCTTC.

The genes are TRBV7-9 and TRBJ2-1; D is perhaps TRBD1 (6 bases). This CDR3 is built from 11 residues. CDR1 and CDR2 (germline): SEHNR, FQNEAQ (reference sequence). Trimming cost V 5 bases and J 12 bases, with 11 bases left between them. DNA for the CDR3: TGTGCCAGCAGCCCCGGGACATGGCAGTTCTTC. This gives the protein CASSPGTWQFF.

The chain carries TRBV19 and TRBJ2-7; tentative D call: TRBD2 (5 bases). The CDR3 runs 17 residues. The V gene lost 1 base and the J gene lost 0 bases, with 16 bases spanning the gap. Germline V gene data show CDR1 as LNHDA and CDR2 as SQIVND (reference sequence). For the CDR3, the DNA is TGTGCCAGTAGTATAGGAGCGGCACATCGAGCCTCCTACGAGCAGTACTTC. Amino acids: CASSIGAAHRASYEQYF. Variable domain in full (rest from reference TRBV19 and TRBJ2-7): DGGITQSPKYLFRKEGQNVTLSCEQNLNHDAMYWYRQDPGQGLRLIYYSQIVNDFQKGDIAEGYSVSREKKESFPLTVTSAQKNPTAFYLCASSIGAAHRASYEQYFGPGTRLTVT.

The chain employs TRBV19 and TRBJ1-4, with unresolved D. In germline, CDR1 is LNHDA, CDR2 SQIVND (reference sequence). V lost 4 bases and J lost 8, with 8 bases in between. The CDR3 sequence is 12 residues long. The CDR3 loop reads CASSKRPEKLFF. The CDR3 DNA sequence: TGTGCCAGTAGTAAGAGGCCCGAAAAACTGTTTTTT. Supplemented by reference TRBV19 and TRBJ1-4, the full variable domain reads DGGITQSPKYLFRKEGQNVTLSCEQNLNHDAMYWYRQDPGQGLRLIYYSQIVNDFQKGDIAEGYSVSREKKESFPLTVTSAQKNPTAFYLCASSKRPEKLFFGSGTQLSVL.

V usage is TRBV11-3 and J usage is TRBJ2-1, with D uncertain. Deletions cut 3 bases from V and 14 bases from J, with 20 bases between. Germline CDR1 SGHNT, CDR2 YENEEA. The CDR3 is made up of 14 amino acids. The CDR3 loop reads CASSFLTRLAEKFF. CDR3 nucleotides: TGTGCCAGCAGCTTTTTAACCCGCTTGGCGGAGAAGTTCTTC.

CDR3 DNA sequence: TGCGCCAGCAGCCAAGAACCTCACAGGGCCACCTACGAGCAGTACTTC. This gives the protein CASSQEPHRATYEQYF. The J gene is TRBJ2-7, the V gene TRBV4-1, with D possibly TRBD1 on 6 matching bases. V was trimmed by 0 bases and J by 2 bases, leaving 14 bases between them. This CDR3 has 16 amino acids. Germline lookup yields CDR1 MGHRA and CDR2 YSYEKL.

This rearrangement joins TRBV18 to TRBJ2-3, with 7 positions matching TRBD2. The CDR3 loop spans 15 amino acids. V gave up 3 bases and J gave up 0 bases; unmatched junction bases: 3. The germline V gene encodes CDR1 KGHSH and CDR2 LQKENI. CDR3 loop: CASSPGLYSTDTQYF. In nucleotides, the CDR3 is TGTGCCAGCTCACCGGGACTATATAGCACAGATACGCAGTATTTT.

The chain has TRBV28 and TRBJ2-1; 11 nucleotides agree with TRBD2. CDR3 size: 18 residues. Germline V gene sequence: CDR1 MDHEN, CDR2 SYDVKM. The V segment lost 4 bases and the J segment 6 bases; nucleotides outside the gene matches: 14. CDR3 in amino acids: CASSSLTVAGGPGNEQFF. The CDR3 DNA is TGTGCCAGCAGTTCGCTTACCGTAGCGGGGGGGCCAGGCAATGAGCAGTTCTTC.